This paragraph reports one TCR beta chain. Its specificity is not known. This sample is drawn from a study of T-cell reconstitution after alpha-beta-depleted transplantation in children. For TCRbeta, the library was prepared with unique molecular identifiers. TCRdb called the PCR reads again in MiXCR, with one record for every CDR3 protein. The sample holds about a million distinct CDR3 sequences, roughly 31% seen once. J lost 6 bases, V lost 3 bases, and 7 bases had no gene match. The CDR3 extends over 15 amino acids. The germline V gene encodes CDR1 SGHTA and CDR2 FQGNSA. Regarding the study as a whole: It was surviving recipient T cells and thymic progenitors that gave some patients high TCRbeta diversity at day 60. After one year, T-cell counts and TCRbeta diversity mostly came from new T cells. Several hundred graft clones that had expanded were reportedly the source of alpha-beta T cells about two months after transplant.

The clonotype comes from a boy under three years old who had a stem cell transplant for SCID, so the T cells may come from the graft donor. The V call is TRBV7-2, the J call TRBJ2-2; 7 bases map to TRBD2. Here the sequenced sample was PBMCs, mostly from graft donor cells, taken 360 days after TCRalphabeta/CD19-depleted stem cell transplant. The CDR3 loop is CASSFPGLPAGELFF. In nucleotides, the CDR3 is TGTGCCAGCAGCTTCCCGGGACTACCAGCCGGGGAGCTGTTTTTT.